The entry below describes one T cell receptor (beta chain). Its cognate antigen is unknown. This entry is derived from a study of cytomegalovirus exposure and HLA in healthy donors. Points from the study as a whole: Most observed TCR sequences were rare, whereas some public TCRs were detected in many donors. Researchers counted 164 TCR beta chains as cytomegalovirus-associated. Reported performance of the classifier showed diagnosis of cytomegalovirus status with high specificity and sensitivity.

Sequencing was performed with immunoSEQ multiplex PCR; in TCRdb, only in-frame clones are kept and a portion is missing. Among some 110,000 clones listed, around 86% were seen once. Germline assignment: CDR1 MNHEY and CDR2 SVGAGI. The CDR3 loop spans 12 amino acids. The V end lost 7 bases, the J end lost 3 bases, and 10 bases lay between the germline ends. Sample: PBMCs. This chain links TRBV6-5 with TRBJ2-7; no clear D gene. This TCR was sampled from a man between 18 and 35 years old in good health and CMV-seronegative. This CDR3 is CASKSSDYEQYF. CDR3 nucleotides: TGTGCCAGCAAATCCAGCGACTACGAGCAGTACTTC.